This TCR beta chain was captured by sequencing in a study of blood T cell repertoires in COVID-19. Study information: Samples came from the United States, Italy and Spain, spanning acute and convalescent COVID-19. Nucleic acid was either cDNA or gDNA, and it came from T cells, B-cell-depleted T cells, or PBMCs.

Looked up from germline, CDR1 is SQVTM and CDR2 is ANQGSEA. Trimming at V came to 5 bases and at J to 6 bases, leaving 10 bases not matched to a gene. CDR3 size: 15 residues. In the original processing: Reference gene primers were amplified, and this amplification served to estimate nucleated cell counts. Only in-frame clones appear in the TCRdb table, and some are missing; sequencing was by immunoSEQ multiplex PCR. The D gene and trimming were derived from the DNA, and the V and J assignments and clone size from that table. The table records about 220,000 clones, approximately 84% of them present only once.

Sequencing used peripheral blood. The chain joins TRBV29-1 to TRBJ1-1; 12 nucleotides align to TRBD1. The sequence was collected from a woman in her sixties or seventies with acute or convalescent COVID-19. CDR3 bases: TGCAGCGTTTCCGTGGGGGGACAGGGGGCCGCTGAAGCTTTCTTT. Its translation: CSVSVGGQGAAEAFF.